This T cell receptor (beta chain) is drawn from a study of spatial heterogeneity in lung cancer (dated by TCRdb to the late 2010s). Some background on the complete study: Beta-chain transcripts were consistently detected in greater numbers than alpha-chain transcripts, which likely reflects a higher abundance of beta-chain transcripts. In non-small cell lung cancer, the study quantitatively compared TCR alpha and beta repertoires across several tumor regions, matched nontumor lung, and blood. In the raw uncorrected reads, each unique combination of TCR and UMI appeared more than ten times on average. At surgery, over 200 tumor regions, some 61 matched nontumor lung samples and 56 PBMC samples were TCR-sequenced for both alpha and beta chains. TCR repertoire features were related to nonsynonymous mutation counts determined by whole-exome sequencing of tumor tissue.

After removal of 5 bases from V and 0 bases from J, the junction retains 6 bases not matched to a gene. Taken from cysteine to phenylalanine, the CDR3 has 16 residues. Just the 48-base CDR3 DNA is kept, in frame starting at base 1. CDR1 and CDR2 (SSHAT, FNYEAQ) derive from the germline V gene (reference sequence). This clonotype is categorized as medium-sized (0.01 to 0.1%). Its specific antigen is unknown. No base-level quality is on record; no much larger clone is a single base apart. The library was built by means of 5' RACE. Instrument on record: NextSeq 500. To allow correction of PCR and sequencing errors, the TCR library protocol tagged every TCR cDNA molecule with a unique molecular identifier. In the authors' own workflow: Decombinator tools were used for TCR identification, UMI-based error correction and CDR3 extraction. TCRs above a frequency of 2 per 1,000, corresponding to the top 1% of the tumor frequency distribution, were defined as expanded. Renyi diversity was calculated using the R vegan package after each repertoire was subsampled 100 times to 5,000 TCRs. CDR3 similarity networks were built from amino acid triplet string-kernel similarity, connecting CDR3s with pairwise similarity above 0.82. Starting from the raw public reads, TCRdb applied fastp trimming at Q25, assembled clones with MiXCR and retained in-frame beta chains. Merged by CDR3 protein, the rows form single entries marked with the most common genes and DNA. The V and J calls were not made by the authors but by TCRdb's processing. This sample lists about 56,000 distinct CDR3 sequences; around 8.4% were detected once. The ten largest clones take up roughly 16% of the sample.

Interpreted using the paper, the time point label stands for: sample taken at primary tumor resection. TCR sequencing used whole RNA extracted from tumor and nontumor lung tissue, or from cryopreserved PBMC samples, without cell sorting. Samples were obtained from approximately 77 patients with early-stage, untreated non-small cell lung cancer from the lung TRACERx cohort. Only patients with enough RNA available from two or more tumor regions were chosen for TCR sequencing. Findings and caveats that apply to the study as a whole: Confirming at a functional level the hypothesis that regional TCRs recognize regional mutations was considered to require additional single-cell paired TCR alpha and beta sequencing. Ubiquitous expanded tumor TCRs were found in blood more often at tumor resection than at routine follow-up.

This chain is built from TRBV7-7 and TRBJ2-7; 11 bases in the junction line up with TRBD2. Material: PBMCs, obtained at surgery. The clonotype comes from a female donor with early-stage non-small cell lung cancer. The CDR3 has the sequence CASSAELAGDSYEQYF. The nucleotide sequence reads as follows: TGTGCCAGCAGCGCCGAACTAGCGGGGGACTCCTACGAGCAGTACTTC.